The 31 T cell receptor beta chains reported below all come from one sample, sequenced in a study of monozygotic twins with inflammatory bowel disease. TCRdb derives one entry per CDR3 protein from the 5' RACE reads, leaving out DNA. Across roughly 320,000 distinct CDR3 sequences, the top ten clones capture approximately 5.9% of the sample. Sequenced sample: blood. The receptors shown here come from a human donor with ulcerative colitis or Crohn's disease, or a healthy co-twin of an affected twin (not recorded which).

The V gene is TRBV4-2, the J gene TRBJ1-6. Germline V gene data show CDR1 as LGHNA and CDR2 as YNFKEQ. The length of the CDR3 is 14 residues. The CDR3 here is CASSQDAGVGPLHF.

This rearrangement joins TRBV5-1 to TRBJ2-5. The CDR3 sequence is 14 residues long. Germline V gives CDR1 SGHRS, CDR2 YFSETQ. The CDR3 is CASSLGVYQETQYF. The complete variable domain, with remaining parts taken from reference TRBV5-1 and TRBJ2-5, reads KAGVTQTPRYLIKTRGQQVTLSCSPISGHRSVSWYQQTPGQGLQFLFEYFSETQRNKGNFPGRFSGRQFSNSRSEMNVSTLELGDSALYLCASSLGVYQETQYFGPGTRLLVL.

The rearrangement joins TRBV20-1 to TRBJ2-6; there is no DNA to check the TCRdb D call of TRBD2. The CDR3 covers 14 residues. Germline V gives CDR1 DFQATT, CDR2 SNEGSKA (reference sequence). CDR3 loop: CSASRGFGANVLTF.

The chain joins TRBV27 to TRBJ2-7; no DNA is available, so the TRBD2 call from TCRdb remains unchecked. The CDR3 has 20 residues. Germline-derived CDR1 and CDR2 are MNHEY and SMNVEV (reference sequence). CDR3 sequence reads: CASRLSPGTSGRAFWNEQYF.

The chain combines TRBV7-2 with TRBJ2-7. The CDR3 has 14 residues. Germline V lookup: CDR1 SGHTA, CDR2 FQGNSA. The CDR3 is CASSLAPGSLEQYF.

The chain has TRBV6-1 and TRBJ2-1; with no DNA, the TCRdb D assignment of TRBD2 cannot be verified. The CDR3 contains 19 residues. Germline V gene data show CDR1 as MNHNS and CDR2 as SASEGT. CDR3 sequence: CASTGSWGSGLPSYNEQFF.

V usage is TRBV12-3 or TRBV12-4 and J usage is TRBJ1-5; absent DNA, TCRdb's TRBD1 call cannot be checked. CDR3 length: 15 residues. CDR3 sequence: CASRKTGDSNQPQHF.

The chain links TRBV5-1 to TRBJ1-1; the TRBD1 assignment by TCRdb is unverifiable without DNA. The length of the CDR3 is 15 residues. The germline V gene has CDR1 SGHRS and CDR2 YFSETQ. The CDR3 here is CASSLERTGRTEAFF.

The CDR3 sequence: CASSFSERAGELFF. The rearrangement uses TRBV7-3 and TRBJ2-2. CDR1 and CDR2 (germline): SGHTA, FQGTGA. The CDR3 runs to 14 residues.

The gene calls are TRBV20-1 and TRBJ2-3; TCRdb's D call of TRBD2 is untestable without DNA. Germline CDR1 is DFQATT and CDR2 is SNEGSKA (reference sequence). The CDR3 contains 11 residues. CDR3 loop: CSAISGNTQYF.

The CDR3 sequence is CASSLAWQGGQPQHF. The chain links TRBV7-2 to TRBJ1-5. The CDR3 extends over 15 amino acids. Germline values: CDR1 SGHTA, CDR2 FQGNSA.

V usage is TRBV27 and J usage is TRBJ1-5. In germline, CDR1 is MNHEY, CDR2 SMNVEV (reference sequence). This CDR3 has 13 residues. The CDR3 sequence: CARFCLVGQPQHF.

V gene TRBV7-9 combines with J gene TRBJ2-1; the D call of TRBD1 rests on TCRdb alone, since no DNA is present to check it. The CDR3 contains 16 residues. Germline V gives CDR1 SEHNR, CDR2 FQNEAQ (reference sequence). The CDR3 spells CASSSSGTEKYNEQFF. The full variable domain, with the rest looked up from reference TRBV7-9 and TRBJ2-1, is DTGVSQNPRHKITKRGQNVTFRCDPISEHNRLYWYRQTLGQGPEFLTYFQNEAQLEKSRLLSDRFSAERPKGSFSTLEIQRTEQGDSAMYLCASSSSGTEKYNEQFFGPGTRLTVL.

This chain joins TRBV7-9 and TRBJ2-6; no DNA is available, so the TRBD1 call from TCRdb remains unchecked. Germline CDR1 and CDR2: SEHNR and FQNEAQ (reference sequence). This CDR3 is built from 16 residues. The CDR3 reads CASRAQGAYGANVLTF.

The chain uses TRBV5-5 and TRBJ2-1; the D call of TRBD2 rests on TCRdb alone, since no DNA is present to check it. This CDR3 spans 16 amino acids. Germline V gives CDR1 SGHKS, CDR2 YYEKEE (reference sequence). CDR3 sequence: CASSLAMLAGAGEQFF.

The chain employs TRBV20-1 and TRBJ2-1; the D call of TRBD1 rests on TCRdb alone, since no DNA is present to check it. This CDR3 has 12 residues. The V gene's germline CDR1 is DFQATT and CDR2 SNEGSKA (reference sequence). The CDR3 spells CSAKQGRNEQFF.

The V call is TRBV11-2, the J call TRBJ1-2; absent DNA, TCRdb's TRBD1 call cannot be checked. CDR1 SGHAT and CDR2 FQNNGV come from the germline V gene. The CDR3 totals 19 residues. The CDR3 protein is CASSLELRGPSPRNYGYTF.

V is TRBV11-2 and J is TRBJ2-1; TCRdb proposes TRBD2, but this gene call is untestable without DNA. The CDR3 covers 16 residues. Germline CDR1 and CDR2: SGHAT and FQNNGV. The CDR3: CASSSQVPSSYNEQFF.

The V and J genes are TRBV14 and TRBJ2-4; without DNA, the TCRdb call of TRBD2 cannot be checked. The CDR3 is 16 amino acids. Germline loops: CDR1 SGHDN, CDR2 FVKESK. The CDR3 is CASSRTASGGLDIQYF.

The chain joins TRBV12-3 or TRBV12-4 to TRBJ2-7. CDR3 length equals 13 residues. This CDR3 is CASTSRSSYEQYF.

V and J are TRBV9 and TRBJ2-3; TCRdb returns TRBD1, unconfirmable since there is no DNA. This CDR3 has 15 amino acids. Germline V CDR1 and CDR2: SGDLS, YYNGEE. The chain's CDR3 is CASSPLSLGTDTQYF.

This chain joins TRBV2 and TRBJ1-2; TCRdb's D gene call, TRBD1, goes unchecked for lack of DNA. Germline-derived CDR1 and CDR2 are SNHLY and FYNNEI. The CDR3 has 13 residues. CDR3: CASSQTGTVGYTF.

The rearrangement uses TRBV12-3 or TRBV12-4 and TRBJ2-7; TCRdb indicates TRBD2, and absent DNA this call remains unverified. The CDR3 has 14 amino acids. The CDR3 here is CASSLVGGSGEQYF.

The gene calls are TRBV27 and TRBJ1-1; without DNA, the TCRdb call of TRBD1 cannot be checked. The CDR3 extends over 14 amino acids. Per germline, CDR1 MNHEY and CDR2 SMNVEV (reference sequence). The chain's CDR3 is CASSRGQMNTEAFF.

The chain carries TRBV5-1 and TRBJ1-2; the D gene TCRdb calls, TRBD1, cannot be checked with no DNA. This CDR3 contains 13 residues. Germline V gene lookup returns CDR1 SGHRS and CDR2 YFSETQ. Here the CDR3 reads CASSPGGAYGYTF.

The chain combines TRBV5-6 with TRBJ2-1. This CDR3 comprises 15 residues. CDR1 is SGHDT and CDR2 is YYEEEE in the germline V gene. The CDR3 is CASSSLGLAYNEQFF.

The chain joins TRBV10-3 to TRBJ2-5; TCRdb's D call of TRBD1 is untestable without DNA. Germline V gives CDR1 ENHRY, CDR2 SYGVKD. The CDR3 sequence is 14 residues long. The CDR3 reads CAISEPGVEETQYF.

This chain links TRBV12-3 or TRBV12-4 with TRBJ1-6. The CDR3 runs 13 residues. The chain's CDR3 is CASSLADNSPLHF.

This sequence joins TRBV19 and TRBJ2-7; TCRdb selects TRBD1, and the lack of DNA leaves this call unchecked. Germline V gene lookup returns CDR1 LNHDA and CDR2 SQIVND (reference sequence). The CDR3 is made up of 15 amino acids. The CDR3 loop reads CASSIRPGTVYEQYF.

The J gene is TRBJ2-7, the V gene TRBV11-2; TCRdb picks TRBD2, but there is no DNA to check that call. The length of the CDR3 is 14 residues. Germline CDR1 SGHAT, CDR2 FQNNGV. CDR3 in amino acids: CASTPRRGVYEQYF. Using reference TRBV11-2 and TRBJ2-7 for the parts outside the CDR3, the full variable domain is EAGVAQSPRYKIIEKRQSVAFWCNPISGHATLYWYQQILGQGPKLLIQFQNNGVVDDSQLPKDRFSAERLKGVDSTLKIQPAKLEDSAVYLCASTPRRGVYEQYFGPGTRLTVT.

This chain uses TRBV5-1 with TRBJ2-1; with no DNA, the TCRdb D assignment of TRBD1 cannot be verified. Germline CDR1 reads SGHRS; CDR2 reads YFSETQ. This CDR3 is built from 15 residues. CDR3 sequence: CASSGETVSYNEQFF.